This T cell receptor beta chain was recovered during a study of OX40 agonist ivuxolimab in advanced cancers. Patients were excluded for autoimmune disease history or systemic immunosuppression. This clone was recorded once. Sequencing was performed with immunoSEQ multiplex PCR; in TCRdb, only in-frame clones are kept and a portion is missing. The table lists about 67,000 clones, 70% to 90% of them singletons. V lost 4 bases and J lost 4, with 10 bases in between. In germline, CDR1 is MDHEN, CDR2 SYDVKM. This CDR3 contains 14 residues. The source of this sequence is an adult with an advanced solid tumor such as melanoma, head and neck, liver or kidney cancer. The sample consisted of CD4+ or CD8+ T cells sorted from blood, taken in a trial of the OX40 agonist ivuxolimab. The chain couples TRBV28 to TRBJ1-4, with TRBD1 as a possible D gene (5 bases). This CDR3 reads CASSWSGHNEKLFF. The CDR3 DNA follows: TGTGCCAGCAGTTGGTCAGGGCATAATGAAAAACTGTTTTTT. Based on the CDR3 plus reference TRBV28 and TRBJ1-4, the full variable domain is DVKVTQSSRYLVKRTGEKVFLECVQDMDHENMFWYRQDPGLGLRLIYFSYDVKMKEKGDIPEGYSVSREKKERFSLILESASTNQTSMYLCASSWSGHNEKLFFGSGTQLSVL.